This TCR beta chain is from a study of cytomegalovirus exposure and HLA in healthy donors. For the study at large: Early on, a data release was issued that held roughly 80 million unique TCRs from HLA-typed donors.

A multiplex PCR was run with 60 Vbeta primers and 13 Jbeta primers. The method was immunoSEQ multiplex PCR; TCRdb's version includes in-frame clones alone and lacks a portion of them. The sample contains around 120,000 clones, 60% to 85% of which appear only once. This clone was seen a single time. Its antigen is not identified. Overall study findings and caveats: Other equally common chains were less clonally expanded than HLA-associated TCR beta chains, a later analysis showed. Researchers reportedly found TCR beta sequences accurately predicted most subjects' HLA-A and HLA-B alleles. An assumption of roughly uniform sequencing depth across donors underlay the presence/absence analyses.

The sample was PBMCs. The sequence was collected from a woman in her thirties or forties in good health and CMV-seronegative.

DNA for the CDR3: TGCAGCGTTGAAGACTACACGGTCGGAGCCTACGAGCAGTACTTC. Encoded protein: CSVEDYTVGAYEQYF. The rearrangement links TRBV29-1 to TRBJ2-7; D unclear. This CDR3 is built from 15 residues. The V end lost 0 bases, the J end lost 2 bases, and 14 bases lay between the germline ends. Germline CDR1 SQVTM, CDR2 ANQGSEA.